Reported below is one T cell receptor beta chain. The junction had 5 bases not matched to a gene; V was cut back by 0 bases and J by 11 bases. This CDR3 spans 15 amino acids. Per germline, CDR1 SGHKS and CDR2 YYEKEE (reference sequence). Cohort assignment relied on participant-reported clinical history. Authors' analysis steps: Amplifying reference gene primers gave estimates of nucleated cell counts. Sequenced by immunoSEQ multiplex PCR; TCRdb stores in-frame clones only, minus some. V, J and clone size reflect that table, while D and trimming were determined from the DNA. The sample holds more than 300,000 clones; around 86% are singletons and the top ten take 3.5% to 4.5%. These data belong to a study of blood T cell repertoires in COVID-19. Looking at the study overall: Acute and convalescent COVID-19 specimens originated in the United States, Italy and Spain.

This TCR came from a man in his thirties or forties who had recovered from COVID-19. The V gene is TRBV5-5, the J gene TRBJ1-6; TRBD1 matches at 10 bases. The sample comprised PBMCs or T cells enriched from blood (not recorded which). The CDR3 DNA reads TGTGCCAGCAGCTTGGAAGGACAGGGGGTAACACCCCTCCACTTT. Amino acid sequence: CASSLEGQGVTPLHF.